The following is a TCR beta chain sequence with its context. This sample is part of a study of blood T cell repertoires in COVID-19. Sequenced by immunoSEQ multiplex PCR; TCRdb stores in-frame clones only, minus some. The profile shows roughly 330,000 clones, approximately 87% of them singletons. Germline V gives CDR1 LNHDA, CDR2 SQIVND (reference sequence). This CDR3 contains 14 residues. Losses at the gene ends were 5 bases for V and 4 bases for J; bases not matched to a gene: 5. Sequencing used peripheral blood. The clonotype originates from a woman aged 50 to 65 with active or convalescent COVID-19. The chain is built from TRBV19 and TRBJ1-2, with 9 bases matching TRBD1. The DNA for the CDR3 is TGTGCCAGTAGTTTCTACAGGGGGCTCTATGGCTACACCTTC. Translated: CASSFYRGLYGYTF.